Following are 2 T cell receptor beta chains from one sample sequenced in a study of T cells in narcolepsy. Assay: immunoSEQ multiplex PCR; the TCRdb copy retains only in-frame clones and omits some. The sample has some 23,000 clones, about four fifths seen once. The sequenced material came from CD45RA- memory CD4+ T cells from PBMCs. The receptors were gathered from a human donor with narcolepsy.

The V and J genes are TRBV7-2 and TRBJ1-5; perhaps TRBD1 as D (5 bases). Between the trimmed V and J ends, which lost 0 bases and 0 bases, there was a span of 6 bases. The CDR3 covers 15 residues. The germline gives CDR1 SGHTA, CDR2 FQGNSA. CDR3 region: CASSLAGVSNQPQHF. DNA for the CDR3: TGTGCCAGCAGCTTAGCAGGGGTTAGCAATCAGCCCCAGCATTTT.

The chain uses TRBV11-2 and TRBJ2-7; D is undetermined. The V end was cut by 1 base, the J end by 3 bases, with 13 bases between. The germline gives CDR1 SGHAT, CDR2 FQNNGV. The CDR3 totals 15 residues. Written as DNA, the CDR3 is TGTGCCAGCAGCTTAGCTGGCAGATCAAACTACGAGCAGTACTTC. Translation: CASSLAGRSNYEQYF.